This entry concerns a single T cell receptor (beta chain). Its antigen is not identified. Using a J-beta primer mix together with a sample-barcoded 5' primer, a second PCR was run for roughly 7 to 11 cycles. MiXCR, applied by TCRdb to the 5' RACE reads, yields one record per CDR3 protein. Found here are approximately 810,000 distinct CDR3 sequences, about 34% of them singletons; the top ten hold over 10%. Trimming stripped 4 bases from V and 2 bases from J, with 12 bases between. The CDR3 covers 14 residues. Germline V CDR1 and CDR2: SGHTA, FQGNSA. This record comes from a study of blood T cells in healthy people across ages. Whole-study results and caveats: The CMV status of each donor remained undetermined, and this could have confounded shifts in expanded clonotypes. It was not possible, with unsorted PBMCs, to conclusively compare naive and antigen-experienced cells.

Each individual donor underwent a draw of ten milliliters of peripheral blood. Material: blood. The rearrangement links TRBV7-2 to TRBJ2-7; no definite D call. This TCR came from a man aged 18 to 35 in good health. This CDR3 is CASSSLGQAYEQYF. The CDR3 nucleotides read TGTGCCAGCAGCTCCCTCGGGCAGGCCTACGAGCAGTACTTC.